This TCR beta chain came from a study of patients and donors after allogeneic stem cell transplantation. V was clipped by 6 bases and J by 4 bases, with 12 bases between them. This CDR3 is built from 14 residues. CDR1 and CDR2 (germline): MNHEY, SVGAGI. MiXCR was run by TCRdb on the RT-PCR reads, yielding one entry per CDR3 protein. The sample lists some 160,000 distinct CDR3 sequences; 20% to 25% were seen once. The clonotype was recovered from a human donor who was either an allogeneic HSCT recipient or a stem cell or donor lymphocyte infusion donor (not recorded which). It is not recorded whose cells these are; they may come from a transplant donor. This sequence joins TRBV6-5 and TRBJ1-4; no reliable D call. The sequenced sample was blood, either unsorted or a sorted T cell fraction (not recorded which). For the CDR3, the DNA is TGTGCCAGCAGCCCCACCGCCTTTAATGAAAAACTGTTTTTT. Its translation is CASSPTAFNEKLFF.